This TCR beta chain was captured by sequencing in a study of radiation and T cells in renal cell carcinoma. Whole-study context: Nephrectomy followed 15 Gy stereotactic body radiation by 4 weeks.

The study's findings and limits: Baseline intratumoral clonotype presence is unknown without pretreatment biopsies.

Only in-frame clones appear in the TCRdb table, and some are missing; sequencing was by immunoSEQ multiplex PCR. The top ten clones hold under 30% of a sample with about 140,000 clones, approximately 82% of them seen once. There are 12 residues in the CDR3. The ends were cut back, 5 bases at V and 8 bases at J, with 13 bases in the middle. Germline CDR1 reads SGHRS; CDR2 reads YFSETQ. Note on this clone: Its target is not known.

Documented time point: baseline pretreatment blood. Documented treatment: 15 Gy SBRT to primary tumor, nephrectomy 4 weeks later. Blood was sampled at baseline, 2 weeks and 4 weeks after SBRT. This specimen was blood, taken from a patient whose treatment included radiotherapy and nephrectomy. The TCR sequence derives from a woman in her 50s with renal cell carcinoma. This chain joins TRBV5-1 and TRBJ1-1, with D perhaps TRBD1 (6 bases). CDR3 coding DNA: TGCGCCAGCAGGCTTATACAGGGAGAAGCTTTCTTT. Residues: CASRLIQGEAFF.